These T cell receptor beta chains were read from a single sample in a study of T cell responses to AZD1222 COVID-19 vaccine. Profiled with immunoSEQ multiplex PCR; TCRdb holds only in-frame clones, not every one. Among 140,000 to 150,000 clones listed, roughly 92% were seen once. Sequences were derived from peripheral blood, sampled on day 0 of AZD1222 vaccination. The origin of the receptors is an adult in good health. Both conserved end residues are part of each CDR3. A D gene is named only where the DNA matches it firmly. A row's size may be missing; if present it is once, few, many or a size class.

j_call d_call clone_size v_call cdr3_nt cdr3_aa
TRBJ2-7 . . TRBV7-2 TGTGCCAGCAGCCTCCGGAGAGCCGGGCCCTACGAGCAGTACTTC CASSLRRAGPYEQYF
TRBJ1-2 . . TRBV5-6 TGTGCCAGCAGCCAACAGAGAAACTATGGCTACACCTTC CASSQQRNYGYTF
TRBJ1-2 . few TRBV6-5 TGTGCCAGCAGTTACGGGGGAAACACTAACTATGGCTACACCTTC CASSYGGNTNYGYTF
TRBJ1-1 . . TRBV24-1 TGTGCCACCAGTGATTCCGTGGTCGCCTCGAACACTGAAGCTTTCTTT CATSDSVVASNTEAFF
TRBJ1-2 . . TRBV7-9 TGTGCCAGCAGCTTTAGTAGGGGGGTCTATGGCTACACCTTC CASSFSRGVYGYTF
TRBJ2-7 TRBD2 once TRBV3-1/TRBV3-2 TGTGCCTCCACCCGACGGGAGGGCCAGTACGAGCAGTACTTC CASTRREGQYEQYF
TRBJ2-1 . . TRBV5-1 TGCGCCAGCAGCCCTCAAGCTGAGAGCTCCTACAATGAGCAGTTCTTC CASSPQAESSYNEQFF
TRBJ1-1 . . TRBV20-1 TGCAGTGCTACTGACCCCCGGGGAGTGAACACTGAAGCTTTCTTT CSATDPRGVNTEAFF
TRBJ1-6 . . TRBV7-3 TGTGCCAGCAGCTTTGAAAATTCACCCCTCCACTTT CASSFENSPLHF
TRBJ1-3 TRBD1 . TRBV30 TGTGCCTGGACGACAGGGCAACACACCATATATTTT CAWTTGQHTIYF